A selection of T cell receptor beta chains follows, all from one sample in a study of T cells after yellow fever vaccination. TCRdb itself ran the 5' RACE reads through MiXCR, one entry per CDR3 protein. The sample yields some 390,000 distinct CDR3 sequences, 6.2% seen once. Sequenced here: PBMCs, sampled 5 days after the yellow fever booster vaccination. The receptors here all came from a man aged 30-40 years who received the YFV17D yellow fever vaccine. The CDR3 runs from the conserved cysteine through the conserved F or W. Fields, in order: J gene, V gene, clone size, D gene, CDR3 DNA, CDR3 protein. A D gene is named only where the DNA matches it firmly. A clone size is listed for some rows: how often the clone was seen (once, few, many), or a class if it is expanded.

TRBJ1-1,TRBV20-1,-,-,TGCAGTGCTAGGTCGCCGTGCCAGGGATCGATGAACACTGAAGCTTTCTTT,CSARSPCQGSMNTEAFF
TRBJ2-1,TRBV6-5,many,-,TGTGCCAGCGCGACAGAGCTAAATGAGCAGTTCTTC,CASATELNEQFF
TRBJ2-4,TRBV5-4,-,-,TGTGCCAGCAGCTTGTTCCAGGACGGAAACATTCAGTACTTC,CASSLFQDGNIQYF
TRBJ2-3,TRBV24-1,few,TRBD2,TGTGCCACCAGTGATAGACTAGCGGGAGACACAGATACGCAGTATTTT,CATSDRLAGDTDTQYF
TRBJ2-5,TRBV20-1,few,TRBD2,TGCAGTGCTAGAGTACCTAGCGGGTACCAAGAGACCCAGTACTTC,CSARVPSGYQETQYF
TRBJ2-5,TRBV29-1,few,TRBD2,TGCAGCGTTGAACGGTCTAGCGGTAGGGAGACCCAGTACTTC,CSVERSSGRETQYF
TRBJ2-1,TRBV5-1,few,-,TGCGCCAGCAGCTTGGCCTTCGGCGGGCGAGGCGGCCCCAACAATGAGCAGTTCTTC,CASSLAFGGRGGPNNEQFF
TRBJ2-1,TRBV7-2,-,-,TGTGCCAGCAGCTTACTCCCGGCCGGGGGCTCCTACAATGAGCAGTTCTTC,CASSLLPAGGSYNEQFF
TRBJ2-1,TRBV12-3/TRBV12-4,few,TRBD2,TGTGCCAGCAGTTTCGGGACTAGCGCTACTGAGCAGTTCTTC,CASSFGTSATEQFF
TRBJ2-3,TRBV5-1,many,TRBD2,TGCGCCAGCAGCTTGGCACTAGCGTCGGATACGCAGTATTTT,CASSLALASDTQYF
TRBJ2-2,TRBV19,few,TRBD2,TGTGCCAGTAGTTTCCGGGGGGCCGGGGAGCTGTTTTTT,CASSFRGAGELFF
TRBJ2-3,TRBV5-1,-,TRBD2,TGCGCCAGCAGCCCACAGCCCGGGACTAGCGGAAGCAATACGCAGTATTTT,CASSPQPGTSGSNTQYF
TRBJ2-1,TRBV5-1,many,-,TGCGCCAGCAGCTTGGCCGTCTCTTTCTACAATGAGCAGTTCTTC,CASSLAVSFYNEQFF
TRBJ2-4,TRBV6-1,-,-,TGTGCCAGCAGTGCAGTAGTGAAAGGGTACAGGAAATTAGCCAAAAACATTCAGTACTTC,CASSAVVKGYRKLAKNIQYF
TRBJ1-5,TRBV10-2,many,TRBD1,TGCGCCAGCAAGGACCCGGGACAGGGGTATGATCAGCCCCAGCATTTT,CASKDPGQGYDQPQHF
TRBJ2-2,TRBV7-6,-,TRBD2,TGTGCCAGCAGCCGGCAGCGGGGCGGGGAGCTGTTTTTT,CASSRQRGGELFF
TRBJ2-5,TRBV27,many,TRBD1,TGTGCCAGCAGTCTCTGGACAGGGGAAGAGACCCAGTACTTC,CASSLWTGEETQYF